This T cell receptor beta chain was captured by sequencing in a study of CD8 T cells in ankylosing spondylitis. The study's findings and limits: The authors reported significant enrichment of disease-linked clones in matched ankylosing spondylitis synovial fluid.

Per the germline V gene, CDR1 is SGHTA and CDR2 is FQGNSA. The CDR3 has 15 amino acids. V lost 5 bases and J lost 7; bases outside the gene matches: 7. MiXCR was run by TCRdb on the 5' RACE reads, yielding one entry per CDR3 protein. The profile covers approximately 100,000 distinct CDR3 sequences, with 24% appearing a single time and around 12% taken by the ten largest. This clonotype was seen repeatedly, ten times or more. Its antigen is unknown. The chain recombines TRBV7-2 with TRBJ2-1; 11 positions match TRBD2. This clonotype was obtained from a male donor with ankylosing spondylitis. Sequencing used synovial fluid, either unsorted or a sorted T cell fraction (not recorded which). The CDR3 region has the DNA TGTGCCAGCAGCGAAATAGCGGGAGGGGGGAATGAGCAGTTCTTC. Its protein is CASSEIAGGGNEQFF.